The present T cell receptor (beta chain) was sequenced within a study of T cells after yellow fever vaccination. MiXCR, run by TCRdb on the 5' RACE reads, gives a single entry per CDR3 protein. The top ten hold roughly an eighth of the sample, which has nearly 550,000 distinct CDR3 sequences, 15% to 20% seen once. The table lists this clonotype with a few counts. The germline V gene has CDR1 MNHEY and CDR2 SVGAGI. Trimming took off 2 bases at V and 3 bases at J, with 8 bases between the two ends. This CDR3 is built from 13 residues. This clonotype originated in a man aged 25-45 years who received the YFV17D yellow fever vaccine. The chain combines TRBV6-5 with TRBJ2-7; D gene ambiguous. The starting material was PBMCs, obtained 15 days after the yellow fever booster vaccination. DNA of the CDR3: TGTGCCAGCAGTTACCTCGAGAGCTACGAGCAGTACTTC. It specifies CASSYLESYEQYF.